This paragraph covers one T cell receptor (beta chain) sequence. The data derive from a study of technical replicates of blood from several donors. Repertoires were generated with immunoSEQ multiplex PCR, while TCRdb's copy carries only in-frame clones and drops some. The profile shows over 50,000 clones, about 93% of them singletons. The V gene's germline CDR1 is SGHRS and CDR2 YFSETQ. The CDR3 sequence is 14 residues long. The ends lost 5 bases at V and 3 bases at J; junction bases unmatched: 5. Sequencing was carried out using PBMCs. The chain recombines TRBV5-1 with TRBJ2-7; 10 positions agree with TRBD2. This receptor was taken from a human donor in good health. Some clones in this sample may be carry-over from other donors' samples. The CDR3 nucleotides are TGCGCCAGCAGACCTAGCGGGGGAAACTACGAGCAGTACTTC. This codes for CASRPSGGNYEQYF.